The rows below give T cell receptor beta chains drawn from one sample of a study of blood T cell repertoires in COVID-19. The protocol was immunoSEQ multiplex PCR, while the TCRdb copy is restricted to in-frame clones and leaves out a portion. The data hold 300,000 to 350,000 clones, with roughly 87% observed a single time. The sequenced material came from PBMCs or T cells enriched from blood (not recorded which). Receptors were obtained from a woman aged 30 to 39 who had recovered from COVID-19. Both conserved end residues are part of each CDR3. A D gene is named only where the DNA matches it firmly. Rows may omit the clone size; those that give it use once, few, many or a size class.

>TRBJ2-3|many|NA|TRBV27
CASSLDGEIQDTQYF
TGTGCCAGCAGTTTAGACGGAGAGATCCAAGATACGCAGTATTTT
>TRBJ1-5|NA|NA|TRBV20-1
CSASTGQNSNQPQHF
TGCAGTGCTAGTACCGGACAGAATAGCAATCAGCCCCAGCATTTT
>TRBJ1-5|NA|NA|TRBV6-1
CASSESGVQPQHF
TGTGCCAGCAGTGAATCGGGGGTTCAGCCCCAGCATTTT
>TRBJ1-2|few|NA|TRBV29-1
CSVHKPGEGYGYTF
TGCAGCGTTCACAAACCGGGTGAGGGCTATGGCTACACCTTC
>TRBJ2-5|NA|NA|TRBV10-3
CAISTTDLQETQYF
TGTGCCATCAGTACAACAGACCTTCAAGAGACCCAGTACTTC
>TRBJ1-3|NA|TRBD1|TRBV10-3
CAISEFDRASGNTIYF
TGTGCCATCAGTGAGTTTGACAGGGCCTCTGGAAACACCATATATTTT
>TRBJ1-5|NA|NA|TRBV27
CASSSVATGFYSNQPQHF
TGTGCCAGCAGTTCGGTCGCCACAGGGTTCTATAGCAATCAGCCCCAGCATTTT
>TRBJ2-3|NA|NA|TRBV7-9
CASSFGSTSTDTQYF
TGTGCCAGCAGCTTTGGTTCGACTAGCACAGATACGCAGTATTTT
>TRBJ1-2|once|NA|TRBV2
CASIDWIPRQTLYYGYTF
TGTGCCAGCATAGATTGGATTCCGAGACAGACCCTTTACTATGGCTACACCTTC
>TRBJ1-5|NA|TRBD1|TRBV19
CASSTMTGGQQPQHF
TGTGCCAGTAGTACTATGACAGGGGGCCAGCAGCCCCAGCATTTT
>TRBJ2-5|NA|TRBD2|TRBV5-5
CASSSSGGAKETQYF
TGTGCCAGCAGCTCTAGCGGGGGGGCGAAGGAGACCCAGTACTTC
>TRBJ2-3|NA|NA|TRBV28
CASSPLGAGRTDTQYF
TGTGCCAGCAGTCCCCTTGGAGCGGGCCGCACAGATACGCAGTATTTT
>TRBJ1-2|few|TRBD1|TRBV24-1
CATSDHTKGQRLGFNYGYTF
TGTGCCACCAGTGACCACACTAAGGGACAGCGGCTCGGTTTTAACTATGGCTACACCTTC
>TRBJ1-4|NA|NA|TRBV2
CASLMRAREKLFF
TGTGCCAGCTTGATGAGGGCTCGGGAAAAACTGTTTTTT
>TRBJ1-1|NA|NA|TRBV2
CASSYDKLNTEAFF
TGTGCCAGCAGTTATGACAAGTTGAACACTGAAGCTTTCTTT
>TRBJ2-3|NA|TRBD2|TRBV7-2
CASSFPSGARSTDTQYF
TGTGCCAGCAGCTTTCCTAGCGGGGCCCGGAGCACAGATACGCAGTATTTT
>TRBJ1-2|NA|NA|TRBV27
CASSPKGGGTSFGYTF
TGTGCCAGCAGTCCTAAGGGGGGAGGGACTTCTTTCGGCTACACCTTC
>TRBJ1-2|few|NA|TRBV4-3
CASSQEGGDYGYTF
TGCGCCAGCAGCCAAGAAGGGGGGGACTATGGCTACACCTTC
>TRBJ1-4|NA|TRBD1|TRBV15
CATRRPGQGLFF
TGTGCCACCAGGAGACCCGGACAGGGGCTGTTTTTT
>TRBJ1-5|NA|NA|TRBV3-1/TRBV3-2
CASSPKVGQPQHF
TGTGCCAGCAGCCCGAAGGTGGGCCAGCCCCAGCATTTT
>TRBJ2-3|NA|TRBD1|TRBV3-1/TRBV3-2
CASRQQGDTQYF
TGTGCCAGCAGGCAACAGGGGGATACGCAGTATTTT
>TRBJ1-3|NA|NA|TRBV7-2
CASRLGSGNTIYF
TGTGCCAGCAGACTCGGCTCTGGAAACACCATATATTTT
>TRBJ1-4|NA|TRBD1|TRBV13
CASSIGQGTNEKLFF
TGTGCCAGCAGCATTGGACAGGGAACTAATGAAAAACTGTTTTTT
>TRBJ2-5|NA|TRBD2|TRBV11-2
CASSVREFATQYF
TGTGCCAGCAGCGTGCGGGAGTTCGCGACCCAGTACTTC
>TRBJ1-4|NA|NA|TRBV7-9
CASSLGQGGYEKLFF
TGTGCCAGCAGCTTAGGGCAGGGCGGATATGAAAAACTGTTTTTT
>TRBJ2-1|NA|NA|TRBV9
CASSDQTGGASGEQFF
TGTGCCAGCAGCGACCAAACTGGGGGCGCAAGCGGAGAGCAGTTCTTC
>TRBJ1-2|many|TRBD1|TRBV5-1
CASSSESWTGGYTF
TGCGCCAGCAGCTCGGAGAGCTGGACAGGGGGCTACACCTTC
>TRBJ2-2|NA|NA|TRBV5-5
CASSVILQGPVSGGELFF
TGTGCCAGCTCCGTAATCCTACAGGGTCCTGTGTCGGGCGGGGAGCTGTTTTTT
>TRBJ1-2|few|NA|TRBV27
CASSLGGLGFERSNYGYTF
TGTGCCAGCAGTTTGGGTGGGCTCGGATTCGAGAGATCTAACTATGGCTACACCTTC
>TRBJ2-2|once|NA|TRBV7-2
CASSFQLTGELFF
TGTGCCAGCAGCTTTCAACTCACCGGGGAGCTGTTTTTT
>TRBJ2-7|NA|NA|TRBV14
CASSQVMSSEQYF
TGTGCCAGCAGCCAAGTCATGAGTTCAGAGCAGTACTTC
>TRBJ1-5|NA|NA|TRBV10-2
CASSEFGGYSNQPQHF
TGCGCCAGCAGTGAGTTTGGGGGCTATAGCAATCAGCCCCAGCATTTT
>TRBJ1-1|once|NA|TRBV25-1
CASSESAGYDTEAFF
TGTGCCAGCAGTGAATCCGCAGGGTATGACACTGAAGCTTTCTTT
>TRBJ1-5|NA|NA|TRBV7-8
CASSLAPGPRISNQPQHF
TGTGCCAGCAGCTTAGCTCCAGGGCCAAGAATTAGCAATCAGCCCCAGCATTTT
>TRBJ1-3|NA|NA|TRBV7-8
CASSLAVASGVSGNTIYF
TGTGCCAGCAGCTTAGCGGTGGCTAGCGGGGTCTCTGGAAACACCATATATTTT
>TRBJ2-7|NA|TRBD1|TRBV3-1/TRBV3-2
CASSRNPTGASTSYEQYF
TGTGCCAGCAGCCGAAACCCTACAGGGGCCTCAACCTCCTACGAGCAGTACTTC
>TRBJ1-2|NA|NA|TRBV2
CASTFTGSYGYTF
TGTGCCAGCACGTTTACAGGGAGCTATGGCTACACCTTC
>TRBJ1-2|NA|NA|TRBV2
CASIRDRRYGYTF
TGTGCCAGCATTCGAGACAGGCGCTATGGCTACACCTTC
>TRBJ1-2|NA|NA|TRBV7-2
CASSGLRGGYGYTF
TGTGCCAGCAGCGGACTGCGGGGAGGTTATGGCTACACCTTC
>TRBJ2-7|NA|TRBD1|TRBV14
CASRFQGAPYYEQYF
TGTGCCAGCAGATTTCAGGGGGCCCCGTACTACGAGCAGTACTTC
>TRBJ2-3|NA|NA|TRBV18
CASSPLKRATDTQYF
TGTGCCAGCTCACCACTAAAGCGGGCCACAGATACGCAGTATTTT
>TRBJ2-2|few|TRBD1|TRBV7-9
CASSPGTGNTGELFF
TGTGCCAGCAGCCCCGGGACAGGGAACACCGGGGAGCTGTTTTTT
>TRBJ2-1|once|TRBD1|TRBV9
CASSVAVVDRDNEQFF
TGTGCCAGCAGCGTAGCCGTGGTGGACAGGGACAATGAGCAGTTCTTC
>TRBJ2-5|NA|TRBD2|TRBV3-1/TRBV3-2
CASSQGLAGGPVETQYF
TGTGCCAGCAGCCAAGGACTAGCGGGGGGGCCCGTGGAGACCCAGTACTTC
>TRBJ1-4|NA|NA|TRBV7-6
CASSSPSGGSLNEKLFF
TGTGCCAGCAGCTCCCCCTCAGGAGGAAGTCTGAATGAAAAACTGTTTTTT
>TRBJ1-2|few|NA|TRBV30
CARARYLNYGYTF
TGTGCCCGGGCCCGGTATCTGAACTATGGCTACACCTTC
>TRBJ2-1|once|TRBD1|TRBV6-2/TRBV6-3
CASSTTRQGISYNEQFF
TGTGCCAGCAGTACAACAAGACAGGGGATCTCCTACAATGAGCAGTTCTTC
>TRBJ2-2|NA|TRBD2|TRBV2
CASRRTGTSGYSNTGELFF
TGTGCCAGCAGAAGGACCGGGACTAGCGGCTATTCGAACACCGGGGAGCTGTTTTTT
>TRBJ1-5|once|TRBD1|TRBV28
CASIQQDRGRQPQHF
TGTGCCAGCATTCAGCAAGACAGGGGTCGGCAGCCCCAGCATTTT
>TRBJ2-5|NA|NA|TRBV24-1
CATSDPKETQYF
TGTGCCACCAGTGACCCTAAAGAGACCCAGTACTTC
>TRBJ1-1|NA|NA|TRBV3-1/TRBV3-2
CASRQGGADTEAFF
TGTGCCAGCAGACAAGGCGGGGCCGACACTGAAGCTTTCTTT
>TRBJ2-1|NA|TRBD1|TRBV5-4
CASSQRLGQNNEQFF
TGTGCCAGCAGCCAAAGGCTGGGACAGAACAATGAGCAGTTCTTC
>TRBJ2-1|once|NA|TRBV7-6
CASSLEGAGGNNEQFF
TGTGCCAGCAGCTTAGAGGGGGCAGGGGGGAACAATGAGCAGTTCTTC
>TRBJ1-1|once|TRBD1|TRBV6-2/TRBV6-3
CASSSGTGEAFF
TGTGCCAGCAGCTCCGGGACAGGTGAAGCTTTCTTT
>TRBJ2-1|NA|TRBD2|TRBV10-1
CASSESTLGSGAIGRFNEQFF
TGCGCCAGCAGTGAGTCGACTCTAGGTAGCGGGGCGATCGGGAGATTTAATGAGCAGTTCTTC
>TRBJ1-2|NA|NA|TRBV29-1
CSVAGQSYGYTF
TGCAGCGTGGCAGGACAGTCCTATGGCTACACCTTC
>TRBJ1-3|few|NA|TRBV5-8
CASSLFQGSGNTIYF
TGTGCCAGCAGCCTATTCCAGGGCTCTGGAAACACCATATATTTT